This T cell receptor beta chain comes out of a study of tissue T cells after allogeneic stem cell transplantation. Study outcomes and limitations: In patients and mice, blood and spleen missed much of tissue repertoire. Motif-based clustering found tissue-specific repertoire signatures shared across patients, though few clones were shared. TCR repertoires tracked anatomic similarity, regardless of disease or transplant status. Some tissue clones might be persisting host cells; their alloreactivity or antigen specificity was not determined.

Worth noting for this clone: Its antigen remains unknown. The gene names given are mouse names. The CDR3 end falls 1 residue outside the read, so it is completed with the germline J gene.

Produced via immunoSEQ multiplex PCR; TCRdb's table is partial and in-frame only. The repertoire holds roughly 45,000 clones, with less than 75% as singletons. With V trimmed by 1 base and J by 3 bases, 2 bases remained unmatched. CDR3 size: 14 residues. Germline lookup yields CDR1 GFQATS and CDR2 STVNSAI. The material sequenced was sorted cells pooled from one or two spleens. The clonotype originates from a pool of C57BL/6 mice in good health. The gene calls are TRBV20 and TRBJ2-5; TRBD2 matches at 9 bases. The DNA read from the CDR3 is TGTGGTGCTAGGGGCGACTGGGGGCAAGACACCCAGTAC. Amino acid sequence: CGARGDWGQDTQY. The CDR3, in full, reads CGARGDWGQDTQYF.